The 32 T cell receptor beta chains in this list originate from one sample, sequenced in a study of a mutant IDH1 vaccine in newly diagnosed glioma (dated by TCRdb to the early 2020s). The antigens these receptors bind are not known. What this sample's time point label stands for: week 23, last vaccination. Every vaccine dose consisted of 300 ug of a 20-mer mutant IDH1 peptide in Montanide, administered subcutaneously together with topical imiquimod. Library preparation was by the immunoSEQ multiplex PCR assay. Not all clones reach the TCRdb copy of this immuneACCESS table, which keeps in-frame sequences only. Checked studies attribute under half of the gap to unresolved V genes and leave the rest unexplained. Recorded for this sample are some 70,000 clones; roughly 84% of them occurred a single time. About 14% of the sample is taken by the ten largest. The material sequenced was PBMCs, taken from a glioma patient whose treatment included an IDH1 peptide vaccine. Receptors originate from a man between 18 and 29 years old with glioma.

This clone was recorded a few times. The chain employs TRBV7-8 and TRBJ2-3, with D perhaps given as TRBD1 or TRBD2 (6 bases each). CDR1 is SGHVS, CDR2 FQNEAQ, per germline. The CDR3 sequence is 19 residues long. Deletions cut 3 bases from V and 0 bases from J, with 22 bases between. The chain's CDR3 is CASSLEWGDTPSSTDTQYF. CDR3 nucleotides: TGTGCCAGCAGCTTGGAATGGGGGGACACTCCCTCTAGCACAGATACGCAGTATTTT.

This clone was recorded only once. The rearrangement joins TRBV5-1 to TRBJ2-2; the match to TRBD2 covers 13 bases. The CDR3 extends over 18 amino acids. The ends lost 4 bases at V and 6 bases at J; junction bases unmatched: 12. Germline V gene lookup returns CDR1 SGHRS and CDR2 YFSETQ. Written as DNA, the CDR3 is TGCGCCAGCAGCCCGGGGACTAGCGGGACAGCGTTACCCGGGGAGCTGTTTTTT. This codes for CASSPGTSGTALPGELFF.

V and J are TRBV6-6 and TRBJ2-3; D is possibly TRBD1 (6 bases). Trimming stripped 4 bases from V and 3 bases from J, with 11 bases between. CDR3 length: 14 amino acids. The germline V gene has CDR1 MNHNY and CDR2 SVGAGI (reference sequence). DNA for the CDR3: TGTGCCAGCAGTTCCAGGCAGGGGACAGATACGCAGTATTTT. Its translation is CASSSRQGTDTQYF.

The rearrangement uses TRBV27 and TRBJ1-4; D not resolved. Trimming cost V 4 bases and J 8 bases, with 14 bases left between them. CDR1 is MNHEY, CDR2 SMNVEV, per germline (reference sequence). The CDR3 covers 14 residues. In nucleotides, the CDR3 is TGTGCCAGCAGTTCCCCCCAAACGTCCGAAAAACTGTTTTTT. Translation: CASSSPQTSEKLFF. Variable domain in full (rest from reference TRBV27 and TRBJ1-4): EAQVTQNPRYLITVTGKKLTVTCSQNMNHEYMSWYRQDPGLGLRQIYYSMNVEVTDKGDVPEGYKVSRKEKRNFPLILESPSPNQTSLYFCASSSPQTSEKLFFGSGTQLSVL.

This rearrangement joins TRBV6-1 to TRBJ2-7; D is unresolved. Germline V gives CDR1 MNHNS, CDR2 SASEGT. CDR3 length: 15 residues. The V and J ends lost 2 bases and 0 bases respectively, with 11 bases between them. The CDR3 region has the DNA TGTGCCAGCAGTGAACCTGTCGACGGCTCCTACGAGCAGTACTTC. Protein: CASSEPVDGSYEQYF.

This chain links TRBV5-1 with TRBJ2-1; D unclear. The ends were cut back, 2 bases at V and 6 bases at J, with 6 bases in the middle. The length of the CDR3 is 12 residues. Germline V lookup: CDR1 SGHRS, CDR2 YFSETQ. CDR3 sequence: CASSFSGNEQFF. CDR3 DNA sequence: TGCGCCAGCAGCTTCTCGGGCAATGAGCAGTTCTTC.

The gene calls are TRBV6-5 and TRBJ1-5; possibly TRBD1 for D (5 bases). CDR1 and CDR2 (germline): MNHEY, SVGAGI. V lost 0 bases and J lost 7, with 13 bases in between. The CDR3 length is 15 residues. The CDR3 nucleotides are TGTGCCAGCAGTTACTCCCAGGCAGGGAAACAGCCCCAGCATTTT. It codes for CASSYSQAGKQPQHF.

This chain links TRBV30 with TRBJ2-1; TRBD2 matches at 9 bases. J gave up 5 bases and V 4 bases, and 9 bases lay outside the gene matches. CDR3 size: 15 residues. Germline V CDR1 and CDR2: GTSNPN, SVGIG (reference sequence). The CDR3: CAWNPSGGIHNEQFF. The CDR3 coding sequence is TGTGCCTGGAACCCGAGCGGGGGGATTCACAATGAGCAGTTCTTC.

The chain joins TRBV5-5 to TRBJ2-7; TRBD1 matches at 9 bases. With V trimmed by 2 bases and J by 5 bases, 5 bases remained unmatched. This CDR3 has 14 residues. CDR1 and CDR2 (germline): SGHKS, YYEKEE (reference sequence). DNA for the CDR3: TGTGCCAGCAGCTTACAGGGGGCGCAGGACGAGCAGTACTTC. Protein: CASSLQGAQDEQYF.

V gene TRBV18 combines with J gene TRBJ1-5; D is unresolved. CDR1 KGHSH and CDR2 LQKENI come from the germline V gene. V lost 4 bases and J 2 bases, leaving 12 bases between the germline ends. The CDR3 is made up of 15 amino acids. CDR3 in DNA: TGTGCCAGCTCACTGCTAGAGGGTCGCAATCAGCCCCAGCATTTT. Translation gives CASSLLEGRNQPQHF.

CDR3 loop: CASRGDLTYEQYF. CDR3 in DNA: TGCGCCAGCAGGGGGGACTTGACCTACGAGCAGTACTTC. The genes are TRBV10-2 and TRBJ2-7, with D tentatively TRBD2 (6 bases). This CDR3 contains 13 residues. V dropped 6 bases and J dropped 2 bases, with 11 bases sitting between them. The germline CDR1 and CDR2 sequences are WSHSY and SAAADI.

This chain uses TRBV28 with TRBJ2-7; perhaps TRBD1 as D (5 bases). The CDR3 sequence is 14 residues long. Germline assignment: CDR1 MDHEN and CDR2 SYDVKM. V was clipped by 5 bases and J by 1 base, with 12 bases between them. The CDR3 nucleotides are TGTGCCAGCAGTCTAATCACAGGATCCTACGAGCAGTACTTC. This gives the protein CASSLITGSYEQYF.

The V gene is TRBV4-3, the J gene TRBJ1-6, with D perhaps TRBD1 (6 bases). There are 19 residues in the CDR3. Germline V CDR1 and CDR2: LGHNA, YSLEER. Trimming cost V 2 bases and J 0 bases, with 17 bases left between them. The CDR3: CASSQLAVGQSSYNSPLHF. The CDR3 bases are TGCGCCAGCAGCCAATTGGCGGTAGGACAGAGCTCCTATAATTCACCCCTCCACTTT.

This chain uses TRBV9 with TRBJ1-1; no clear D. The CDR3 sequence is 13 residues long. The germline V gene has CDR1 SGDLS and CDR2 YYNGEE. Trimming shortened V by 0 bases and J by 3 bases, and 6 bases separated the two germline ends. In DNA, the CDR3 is TGTGCCAGCAGCGTAGGGTCCGACACTGAAGCTTTCTTT. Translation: CASSVGSDTEAFF. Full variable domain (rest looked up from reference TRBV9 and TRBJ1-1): DSGVTQTPKHLITATGQRVTLRCSPRSGDLSVYWYQQSLDQGLQFLIQYYNGEERAKGNILERFSAQQFPDLHSELNLSSLELGDSALYFCASSVGSDTEAFFGQGTRLTVV.

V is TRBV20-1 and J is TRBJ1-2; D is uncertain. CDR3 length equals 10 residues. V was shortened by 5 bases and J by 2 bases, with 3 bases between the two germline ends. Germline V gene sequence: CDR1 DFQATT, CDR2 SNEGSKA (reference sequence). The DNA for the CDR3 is TGCAGTGCTTACAACTATGGCTACACCTTC. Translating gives CSAYNYGYTF.

This CDR3 reads CASSLSTGGYEQYF. The CDR3 DNA follows: TGTGCCAGCAGTTTATCGACAGGAGGCTACGAGCAGTACTTC. The J gene is TRBJ2-7, the V gene TRBV27; possibly TRBD1 for D (6 bases). Germline loops: CDR1 MNHEY, CDR2 SMNVEV (reference sequence). The CDR3 is 14 amino acids. Trimming took off 0 bases at V and 3 bases at J, with 9 bases between the two ends.

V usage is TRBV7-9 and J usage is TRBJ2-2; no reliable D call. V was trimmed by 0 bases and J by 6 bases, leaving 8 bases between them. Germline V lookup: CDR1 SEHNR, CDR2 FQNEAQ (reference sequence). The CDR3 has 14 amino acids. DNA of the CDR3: TGTGCCAGCAGCTTAGCTGTTCAGGCCGGGGAGCTGTTTTTT. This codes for CASSLAVQAGELFF.

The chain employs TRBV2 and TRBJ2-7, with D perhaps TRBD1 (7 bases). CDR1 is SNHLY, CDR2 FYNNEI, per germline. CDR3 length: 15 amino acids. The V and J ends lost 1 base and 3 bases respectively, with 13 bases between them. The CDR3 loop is CASSEVGGQDYEQYF. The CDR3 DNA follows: TGTGCCAGCAGTGAAGTGGGAGGACAGGACTACGAGCAGTACTTC.

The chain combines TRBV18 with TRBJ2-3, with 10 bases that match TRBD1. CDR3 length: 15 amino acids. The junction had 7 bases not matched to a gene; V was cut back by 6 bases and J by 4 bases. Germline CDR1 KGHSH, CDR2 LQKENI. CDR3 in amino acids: CASSDRGSGSDTQYF. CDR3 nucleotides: TGTGCCAGCTCGGACAGGGGGTCAGGGTCAGATACGCAGTATTTT.

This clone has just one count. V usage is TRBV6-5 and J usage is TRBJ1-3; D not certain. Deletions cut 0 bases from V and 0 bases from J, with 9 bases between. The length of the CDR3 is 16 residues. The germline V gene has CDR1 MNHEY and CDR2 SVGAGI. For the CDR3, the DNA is TGTGCCAGCAGTTACTCGATCGGAACCTCTGGAAACACCATATATTTT. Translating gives CASSYSIGTSGNTIYF.

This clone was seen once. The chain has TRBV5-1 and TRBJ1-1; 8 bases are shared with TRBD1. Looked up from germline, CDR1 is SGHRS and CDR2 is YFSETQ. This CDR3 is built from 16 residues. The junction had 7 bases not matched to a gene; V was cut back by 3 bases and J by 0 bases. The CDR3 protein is CASSSRTGRVNTEAFF. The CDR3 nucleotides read TGCGCCAGCAGCTCTAGGACAGGGCGGGTGAACACTGAAGCTTTCTTT.

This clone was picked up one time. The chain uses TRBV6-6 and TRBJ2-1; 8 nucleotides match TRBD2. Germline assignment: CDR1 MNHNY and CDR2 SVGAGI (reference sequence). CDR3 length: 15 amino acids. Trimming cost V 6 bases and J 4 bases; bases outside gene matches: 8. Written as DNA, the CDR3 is TGTGCCAGCAGCGACGGGGGGGAAACTTACAATGAGCAGTTCTTC. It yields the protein CASSDGGETYNEQFF.

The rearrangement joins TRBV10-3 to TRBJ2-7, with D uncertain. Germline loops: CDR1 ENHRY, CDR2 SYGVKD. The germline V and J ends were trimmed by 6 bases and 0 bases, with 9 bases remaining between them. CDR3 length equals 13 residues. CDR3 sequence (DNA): TGTGCCATCAGAGGACCGAACTCCTACGAGCAGTACTTC. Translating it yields CAIRGPNSYEQYF.

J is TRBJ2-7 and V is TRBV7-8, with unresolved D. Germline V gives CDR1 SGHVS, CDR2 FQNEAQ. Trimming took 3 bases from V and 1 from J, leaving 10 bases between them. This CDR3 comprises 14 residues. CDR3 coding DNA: TGTGCCAGCAGCTTCTACGGACCTTCCTACGAGCAGTACTTC. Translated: CASSFYGPSYEQYF.

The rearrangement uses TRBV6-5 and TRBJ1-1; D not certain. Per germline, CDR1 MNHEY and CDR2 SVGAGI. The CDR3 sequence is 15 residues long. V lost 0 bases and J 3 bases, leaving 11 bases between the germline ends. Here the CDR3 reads CASSYSNRGYTEAFF. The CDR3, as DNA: TGTGCCAGCAGTTACTCAAACCGGGGATACACTGAAGCTTTCTTT.

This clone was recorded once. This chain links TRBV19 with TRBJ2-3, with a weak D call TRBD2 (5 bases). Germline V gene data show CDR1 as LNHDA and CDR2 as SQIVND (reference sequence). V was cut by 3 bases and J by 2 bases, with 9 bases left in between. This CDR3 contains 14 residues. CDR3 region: CASSIQDSTDTQYF. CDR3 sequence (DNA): TGTGCCAGTAGTATCCAGGACTCCACAGATACGCAGTATTTT.

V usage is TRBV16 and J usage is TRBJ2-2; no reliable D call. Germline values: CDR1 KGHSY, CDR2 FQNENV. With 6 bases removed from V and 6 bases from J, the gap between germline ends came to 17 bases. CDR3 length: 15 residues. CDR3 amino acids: CASSQRSRSAGELFF. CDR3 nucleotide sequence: TGTGCCAGCAGTCAACGGAGCAGGAGCGCCGGGGAGCTGTTTTTT.

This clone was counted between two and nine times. CDR3 sequence (DNA): TGTGCCAGTGAAGAGTGGGGGGCTGGGGCCAACGTCCTGACTTTC. Its translation is CASEEWGAGANVLTF. The chain couples TRBV19 to TRBJ2-6, with D perhaps TRBD2 (6 bases). This CDR3 region has 15 residues. Germline CDR1 LNHDA, CDR2 SQIVND (reference sequence). V was pared by 8 bases and J by 2 bases, with 13 bases between.

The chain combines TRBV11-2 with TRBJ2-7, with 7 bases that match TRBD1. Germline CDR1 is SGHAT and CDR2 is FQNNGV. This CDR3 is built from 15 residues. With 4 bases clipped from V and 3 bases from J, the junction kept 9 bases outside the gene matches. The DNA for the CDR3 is TGTGCCAGCAGCTCCCTGCTGTCAGGGGGCTACGAGCAGTACTTC. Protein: CASSSLLSGGYEQYF.

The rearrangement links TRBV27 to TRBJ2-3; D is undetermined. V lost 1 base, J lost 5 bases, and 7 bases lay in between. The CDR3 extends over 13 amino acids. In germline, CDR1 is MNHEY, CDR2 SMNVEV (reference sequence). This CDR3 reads CASSLLHKDTQYF. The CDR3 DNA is TGTGCCAGCAGTTTATTACACAAAGATACGCAGTATTTT.

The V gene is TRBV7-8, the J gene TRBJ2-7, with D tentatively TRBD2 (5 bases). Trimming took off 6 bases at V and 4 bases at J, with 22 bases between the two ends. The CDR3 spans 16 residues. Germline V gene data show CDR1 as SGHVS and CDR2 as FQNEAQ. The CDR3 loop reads CASRDEGLHTNYEQYF. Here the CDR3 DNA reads TGTGCCAGCAGGGACGAGGGCCTCCATACCAATTACGAGCAGTACTTC.

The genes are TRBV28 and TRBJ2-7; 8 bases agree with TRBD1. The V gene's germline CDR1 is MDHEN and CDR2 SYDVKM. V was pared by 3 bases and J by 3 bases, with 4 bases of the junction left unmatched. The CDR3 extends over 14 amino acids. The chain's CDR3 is CASSLDREDYEQYF. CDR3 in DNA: TGTGCCAGCAGTTTGGACAGGGAAGACTACGAGCAGTACTTC.